The T cell receptor beta chain described here comes from a study of T cell responses to AZD1222 COVID-19 vaccine. CDR1 is SGHTA, CDR2 FQGNSA, per germline. CDR3 length: 15 amino acids. V shed 5 bases and J 1 base; nucleotides not matched to a gene: 6. For this clone: The antigen remains unidentified.

Analyses pooled second doses at about 4 or about 12 weeks. Data came from immunoSEQ multiplex PCR; TCRdb stores just in-frame clones and leaves some out. The data hold roughly 99,000 clones, with approximately 90% observed a single time. General study points: Spike-specific TCR breadth and depth were elevated following two AZD1222 doses. None of the repertoires were sampled until the peak T cell response had passed. The donor cohort was predominantly white British with a female majority, and clonal diversity may have been underestimated.

This TCR came from an adult who received the AZD1222 COVID-19 vaccine. Specimen: peripheral blood, collected 28 days after the second AZD1222 dose. The V call is TRBV7-2, the J call TRBJ2-3; 7 bases fit TRBD1. CDR3 DNA sequence: TGTGCCAGCAGCGCCAGACAGGGTCGCACAGATACGCAGTATTTT. Its protein is CASSARQGRTDTQYF.